This is a list of T cell receptor beta chains from one sample in a study of blood T cell repertoires in COVID-19. The protocol was immunoSEQ multiplex PCR, while the TCRdb copy is restricted to in-frame clones and leaves out a portion. The top ten hold nearly 4.5% of the sample, which has 150,000 to 200,000 clones, approximately 82% seen once. The sequenced material came from PBMCs or T cells enriched from blood (not recorded which). Receptor source: a woman in her forties or fifties who had recovered from COVID-19. Each CDR3 is given with its conserved first and last residue. Clone sizes are given selectively: once, few, many, or a class where the clone is expanded.

v_call: TRBV11-2; j_call: TRBJ1-1; clone_size: -; cdr3_aa: CASSFGRGLKGTEAFF
v_call: TRBV7-9; j_call: TRBJ1-2; clone_size: few; cdr3_aa: CASSSSPGTVYGYTF
v_call: TRBV5-6; j_call: TRBJ1-5; clone_size: -; cdr3_aa: CASTVGQGGQPQHF
v_call: TRBV19; j_call: TRBJ1-3; clone_size: -; cdr3_aa: CASSILAGLSGNTIYF
v_call: TRBV7-9; j_call: TRBJ1-5; clone_size: -; cdr3_aa: CASSSDSPRNQPQHF
v_call: TRBV7-2; j_call: TRBJ2-1; clone_size: -; cdr3_aa: CASSLGQGATTMREFF
v_call: TRBV6-2/TRBV6-3; j_call: TRBJ1-2; clone_size: few; cdr3_aa: CASSYSGGRGYGYTF
v_call: TRBV5-1; j_call: TRBJ1-3; clone_size: many; cdr3_aa: CASKPTRVSGNTIYF
v_call: TRBV11-3; j_call: TRBJ1-2; clone_size: -; cdr3_aa: CASSPGQGEGYTF
v_call: TRBV6-4; j_call: TRBJ2-1; clone_size: -; cdr3_aa: CASSRETQGGEQFF
v_call: TRBV19; j_call: TRBJ1-3; clone_size: -; cdr3_aa: CASSLQDFGNTIYF
v_call: TRBV6-5; j_call: TRBJ2-1; clone_size: once; cdr3_aa: CASSYSGGTYNEQFF
v_call: TRBV27; j_call: TRBJ1-2; clone_size: -; cdr3_aa: CASSFSGQGNYGYTF
v_call: TRBV27; j_call: TRBJ1-3; clone_size: -; cdr3_aa: CASSFAGSGNTIYF
v_call: TRBV19; j_call: TRBJ1-2; clone_size: -; cdr3_aa: CASSLLAQHYGYTF
v_call: TRBV24-1; j_call: TRBJ1-2; clone_size: -; cdr3_aa: CATSASGHRVGYTF
v_call: TRBV19; j_call: TRBJ2-3; clone_size: -; cdr3_aa: CACRGTGSTDTQYF
v_call: TRBV28; j_call: TRBJ2-5; clone_size: few; cdr3_aa: CASSPTPGLAAWIETQYF
v_call: TRBV4-1; j_call: TRBJ2-4; clone_size: -; cdr3_aa: CASSRGLGDAKNIQYF
v_call: TRBV5-1; j_call: TRBJ1-1; clone_size: -; cdr3_aa: CASSSDRGTEAFF
v_call: TRBV25-1; j_call: TRBJ1-2; clone_size: once; cdr3_aa: CASSEGSYGYTF
v_call: TRBV5-1; j_call: TRBJ1-6; clone_size: -; cdr3_aa: CASSPPDRGNSPLHF
v_call: TRBV9; j_call: TRBJ2-5; clone_size: -; cdr3_aa: CASSWQTSQQETQYF
v_call: TRBV6-5; j_call: TRBJ1-1; clone_size: -; cdr3_aa: CASSPRQGSGTEAFF
v_call: TRBV11-2; j_call: TRBJ1-2; clone_size: -; cdr3_aa: CASSFTPTGEGYGYTF
v_call: TRBV27; j_call: TRBJ1-2; clone_size: -; cdr3_aa: CASSLGTEGGGYTF
v_call: TRBV2; j_call: TRBJ1-6; clone_size: once; cdr3_aa: CASSERGNSPLHF
v_call: TRBV7-3; j_call: TRBJ1-6; clone_size: many; cdr3_aa: CASSSDGNSPLHF
v_call: TRBV7-2; j_call: TRBJ1-1; clone_size: -; cdr3_aa: CAAGGLNTEAFF
v_call: TRBV9; j_call: TRBJ1-5; clone_size: -; cdr3_aa: CASSVMGQGQPQHF
v_call: TRBV10-3; j_call: TRBJ1-5; clone_size: -; cdr3_aa: CAISGGTATNQPQHF
v_call: TRBV15; j_call: TRBJ2-5; clone_size: once; cdr3_aa: CATSDPGAQETQYF
v_call: TRBV7-2; j_call: TRBJ2-6; clone_size: -; cdr3_aa: CASSLGGGRAGANVLTF
v_call: TRBV19; j_call: TRBJ1-5; clone_size: once; cdr3_aa: CASSIQRLSSNQPQHF
v_call: TRBV3-1/TRBV3-2; j_call: TRBJ1-5; clone_size: few; cdr3_aa: CASSQAGGNQPQHF
v_call: TRBV5-1; j_call: TRBJ1-3; clone_size: -; cdr3_aa: CASRMTGTGNTIYF
v_call: TRBV5-4; j_call: TRBJ1-1; clone_size: -; cdr3_aa: CASSWGGAMGTEAFF
v_call: TRBV9; j_call: TRBJ2-5; clone_size: -; cdr3_aa: CASSVGGQQETQYF
v_call: TRBV6-5; j_call: TRBJ2-1; clone_size: -; cdr3_aa: CASGNAEGNEQFF
v_call: TRBV4-1; j_call: TRBJ1-3; clone_size: -; cdr3_aa: CASSPTGVDGNTIYF
v_call: TRBV29-1; j_call: TRBJ2-2; clone_size: -; cdr3_aa: CSVVDRDTGELFF
v_call: TRBV10-3; j_call: TRBJ1-2; clone_size: -; cdr3_aa: CAIGTDYGYTF
v_call: TRBV11-2; j_call: TRBJ2-3; clone_size: -; cdr3_aa: CASSLGGGGSTDTQYF